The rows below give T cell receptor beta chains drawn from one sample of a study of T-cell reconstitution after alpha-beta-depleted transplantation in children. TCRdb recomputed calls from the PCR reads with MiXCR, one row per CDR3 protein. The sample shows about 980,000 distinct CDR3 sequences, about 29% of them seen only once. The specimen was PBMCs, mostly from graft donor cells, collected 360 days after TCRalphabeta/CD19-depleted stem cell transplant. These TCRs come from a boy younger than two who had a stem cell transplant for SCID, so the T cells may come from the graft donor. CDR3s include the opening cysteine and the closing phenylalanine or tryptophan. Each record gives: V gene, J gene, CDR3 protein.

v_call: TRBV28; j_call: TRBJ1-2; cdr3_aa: CASSLSNERVGYTF
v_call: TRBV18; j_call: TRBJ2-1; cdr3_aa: CASSPVRANGEQFF
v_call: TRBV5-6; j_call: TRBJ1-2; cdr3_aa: CASSLMTEYGYTF
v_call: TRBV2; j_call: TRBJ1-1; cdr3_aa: CASRDRQGKGRMNTEAFF
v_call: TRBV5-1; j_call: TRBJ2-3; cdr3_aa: CASSWGTPPTDTQYF
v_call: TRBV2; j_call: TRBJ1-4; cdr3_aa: CASSERGLRANEKLFF
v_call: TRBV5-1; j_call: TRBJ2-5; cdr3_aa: CASSLGSSGVAWETQYF
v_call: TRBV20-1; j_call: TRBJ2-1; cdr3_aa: CSASQYNEQFF
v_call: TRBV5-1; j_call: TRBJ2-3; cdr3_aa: CASSLDGGWTDTQYF
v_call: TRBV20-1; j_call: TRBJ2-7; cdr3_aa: CSARSPTGTIFYEQYF
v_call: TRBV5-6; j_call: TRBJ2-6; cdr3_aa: CASSLFVSAPGANVLTF
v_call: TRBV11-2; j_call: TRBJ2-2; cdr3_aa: CASSPTGHGELFF
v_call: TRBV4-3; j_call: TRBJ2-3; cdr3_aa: CASSQEDRGWTDTQYF